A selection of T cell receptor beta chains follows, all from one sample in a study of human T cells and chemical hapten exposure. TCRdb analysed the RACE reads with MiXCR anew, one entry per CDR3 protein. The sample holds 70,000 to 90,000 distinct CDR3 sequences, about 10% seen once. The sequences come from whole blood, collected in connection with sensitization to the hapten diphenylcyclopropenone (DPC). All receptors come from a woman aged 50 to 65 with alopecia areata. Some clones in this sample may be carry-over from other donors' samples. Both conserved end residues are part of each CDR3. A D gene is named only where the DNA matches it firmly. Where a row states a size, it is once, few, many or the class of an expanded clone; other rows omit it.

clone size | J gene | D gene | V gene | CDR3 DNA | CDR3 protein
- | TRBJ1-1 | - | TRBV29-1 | TGCAGCGTCAGAGAGGGGAACACTGAAGCTTTCTTT | CSVREGNTEAFF
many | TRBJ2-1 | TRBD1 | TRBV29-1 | TGCAGCGCCAGGGACAGGGGAACCTACAATGAGCAGTTCTTC | CSARDRGTYNEQFF
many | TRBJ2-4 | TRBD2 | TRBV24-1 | TGTGCCACCAGTGACCGGACTAGCGGGAGCTTAGCGTACTTC | CATSDRTSGSLAYF
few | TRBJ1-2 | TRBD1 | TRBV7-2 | TGTGCCAGCAGCTTGCCGGGACAGGGGGCCTATGGCTACACCTTC | CASSLPGQGAYGYTF
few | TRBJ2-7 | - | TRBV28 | TGTGCCAGCAGATTGGGCAGGGGCGAGCAGTACTTC | CASRLGRGEQYF
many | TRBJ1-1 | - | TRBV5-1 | TGCGCCAGCAGCTTACGGACGGGAGACACTGAAGCTTTCTTT | CASSLRTGDTEAFF
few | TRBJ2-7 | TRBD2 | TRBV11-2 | TGTGCCAGCAGCCCAGGGACTAGCGGGACCTACGAGCAGTACTTC | CASSPGTSGTYEQYF
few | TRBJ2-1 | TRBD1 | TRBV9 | TGTGCCAGCAGCATAGGGGCCGGGACAGGAAACTACAATGAGCAGTTCTTC | CASSIGAGTGNYNEQFF
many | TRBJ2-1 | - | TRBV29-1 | TGCAGCGTCTCAGACTACAATGAGCAGTTCTTC | CSVSDYNEQFF
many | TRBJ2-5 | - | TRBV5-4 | TGTGCCAGCAGCCCTGTGGTTGGGGGCATGGAGACCCAGTACTTC | CASSPVVGGMETQYF